This T cell receptor (beta chain) was retrieved from a study of cytomegalovirus exposure and HLA in healthy donors. Across the whole study: From 170 million or so T cells, an earlier analysis saw approximately 110 million unique TCR beta sequences. Regarding the study as a whole: Rare sequences made up most TCRs, while some public TCRs were found in many donors. A link between a missense DCLRE1C variant and TCR beta V- and J-gene trimming emerged from a later analysis. After further analysis at a later stage, 16,951 TCR beta sequences were associated with HLA alleles at 0.05 false discovery rate.

The CDR3 is 11 residues long. The V end lost 6 bases, the J end lost 11 bases, and 13 bases lay between the germline ends. In germline, CDR1 is MNHNS, CDR2 SASEGT. 13 Jbeta primers and 60 Vbeta primers were used for the PCR. The table came from immunoSEQ multiplex PCR; TCRdb's copy has only in-frame clones and leaves some out. Altogether 180,000 or so clones are present, 82% being singletons, with the ten largest covering roughly 0.097%. With respect to this clone: What it binds is unknown.

This TCR came from a boy aged 2 to 10 in good health and CMV-seronegative. Material: PBMCs. The V gene is TRBV6-1, the J gene TRBJ1-1; D is unresolved. The CDR3 spells CASRLPPKAFF. The CDR3 DNA reads TGTGCCAGCAGGCTCCCACCTAAGGCTTTCTTT.